The 31 T cell receptor beta chains given below trace back to one sample, sequenced in a study of shared clonotypes between healthy human individuals. Produced via immunoSEQ multiplex PCR; TCRdb's table is partial and in-frame only. This table holds about a million clones, approximately 77% found once. The sample comprised memory CD4+ T cells from PBMCs. The subset is: CD45RA-negative fraction. These receptors were collected from a man aged 18 to 29 in good health. Some clones in this sample may be carry-over from other donors' samples.

V and J are TRBV5-5 and TRBJ1-5; maybe TRBD1 (6 bases). Germline V CDR1 and CDR2: SGHKS, YYEKEE (reference sequence). Trimming removed 0 bases from V and 4 bases from J, with 14 bases in between. The CDR3 runs 16 residues. CDR3 sequence: CASSLAWGAVNQPQHF. The CDR3, as DNA: TGTGCCAGCAGCTTGGCCTGGGGGGCGGTTAATCAGCCCCAGCATTTT.

V and J are TRBV11-3 and TRBJ2-7, with a weak D call TRBD2 (6 bases). The CDR3 spans 13 residues. V lost 8 bases and J 0 bases, leaving 11 bases between the germline ends. Germline loops: CDR1 SGHNT, CDR2 YENEEA. The CDR3, as DNA: TGTGCCAGCGGGCGGGGACCCTCCTACGAGCAGTACTTC. The encoded protein is CASGRGPSYEQYF.

Here the CDR3 reads CAWSVLASGRDFFGVNEQFF. Written as DNA, the CDR3 is TGTGCCTGGAGTGTTCTGGCTAGCGGGAGGGATTTCTTTGGGGTCAATGAGCAGTTCTTC. The chain is built from TRBV30 and TRBJ2-1; 12 bases line up with TRBD2. Germline trimming cut 0 bases from V and 6 bases from J; bases unmatched to any gene: 18. Germline CDR1 reads GTSNPN; CDR2 reads SVGIG (reference sequence). This CDR3 is 20 amino acids long.

The chain joins TRBV9 to TRBJ2-5; 11 positions agree with TRBD2. V lost 3 bases, J lost 4 bases, and 8 bases stayed unmatched. The CDR3 consists of 16 residues. CDR1 SGDLS and CDR2 YYNGEE come from the germline V gene. CDR3 in amino acids: CASSAQTSGTLETQYF. The DNA for the CDR3 is TGTGCCAGCAGCGCTCAGACTAGCGGGACGCTAGAGACCCAGTACTTC.

The chain uses TRBV5-1 and TRBJ1-3; 7 bases fit TRBD1. The length of the CDR3 is 16 residues. J gave up 0 bases and V 3 bases, and 6 bases lay outside the gene matches. The germline CDR1 and CDR2 sequences are SGHRS and YFSETQ. CDR3 protein: CASSWDRLNSGNTIYF. The CDR3 nucleotides are TGCGCCAGCAGCTGGGACAGACTAAACTCTGGAAACACCATATATTTT.

A few counts support this clone. The chain is built from TRBV2 and TRBJ2-3; D might be TRBD1 (6 bases). Germline V gene lookup returns CDR1 SNHLY and CDR2 FYNNEI. Deletions cut 8 bases from V and 2 bases from J, with 20 bases between. The CDR3 consists of 16 residues. CDR3 residues: CASQQISGDITDTQYF. The CDR3, as DNA: TGTGCCAGCCAACAAATTTCAGGGGACATCACAGATACGCAGTATTTT.

The chain is built from TRBV29-1 and TRBJ1-2, with 10 positions matching TRBD1. The CDR3 runs to 13 residues. Germline CDR1 and CDR2: SQVTM and ANQGSEA. Trimming cost V 4 bases and J 8 bases; bases outside gene matches: 7. The CDR3 region has the DNA TGCAGCGTTGTACTGGGACAGGGGTTAGGCTACACCTTC. This codes for CSVVLGQGLGYTF.

A few counts support this clone. V gene TRBV6-5 combines with J gene TRBJ1-2; maybe TRBD1 (5 bases). V gave up 0 bases and J gave up 6 bases, with 14 bases separating them. The CDR3 is 15 amino acids. The germline CDR1 and CDR2 sequences are MNHEY and SVGAGI. CDR3 loop: CASSYSRAGGDGYTF. CDR3 DNA sequence: TGTGCCAGCAGTTACTCGAGGGCCGGAGGGGATGGCTACACCTTC.

Points on this clone: Distinct nucleotide sequences in the sample also encode this CDR3. The chain recombines TRBV7-2 with TRBJ2-3, with D unresolved. Germline V gene lookup returns CDR1 SGHTA and CDR2 FQGNSA. Trimming cost V 1 base and J 5 bases, with 4 bases left between them. The CDR3 runs 12 residues. CDR3 protein: CASSLVGDTQYF. The CDR3 DNA reads as TGTGCCAGCAGCTTAGTGGGAGATACGCAGTATTTT.

The chain uses TRBV5-4 and TRBJ2-2, with D maybe TRBD2 (6 bases). CDR1 is SGHNT, CDR2 YYREEE, per germline (reference sequence). Trimming pared 4 bases from V and 2 bases from J, leaving 12 bases between. The CDR3 is 15 amino acids. DNA for the CDR3: TGTGCCAGCAGCACCTCCGGGACTAACACCGGGGAGCTGTTTTTT. Its protein product is CASSTSGTNTGELFF. The full variable domain, its missing parts supplied by reference TRBV5-4 and TRBJ2-2, is ETGVTQSPTHLIKTRGQQVTLRCSSQSGHNTVSWYQQALGQGPQFIFQYYREEENGRGNFPPRFSGLQFPNYSSELNVNALELDDSALYLCASSTSGTNTGELFFGEGSRLTVL.

The chain combines TRBV19 with TRBJ2-7; tentatively, D is TRBD1 (8 bases). The CDR3 length is 12 residues. V was trimmed by 7 bases and J by 6 bases, leaving 13 bases between them. CDR1 is LNHDA, CDR2 SQIVND, per germline (reference sequence). CDR3 coding DNA: TGTGCCAGTAATAACAGGGGGGGCGAGCAGTACTTC. It yields the protein CASNNRGGEQYF.

V usage is TRBV27 and J usage is TRBJ2-3, with D maybe TRBD1 (5 bases). V was shortened by 4 bases and J by 2 bases, with 13 bases between the two germline ends. Germline CDR1 reads MNHEY; CDR2 reads SMNVEV (reference sequence). CDR3 length: 15 amino acids. CDR3 coding DNA: TGTGCCAGCAGTTGGGGCGGCCAACACACAGATACGCAGTATTTT. Its translation is CASSWGGQHTDTQYF.

The chain joins TRBV6-5 to TRBJ2-7; a possible D gene is TRBD2 (5 bases). Germline V gene sequence: CDR1 MNHEY, CDR2 SVGAGI. CDR3 length: 12 amino acids. Trimming removed 6 bases from V and 4 bases from J, with 10 bases in between. CDR3 nucleotides: TGTGCCAGCAGGGCACGGGATTACGAGCAGTACTTC. Translation gives CASRARDYEQYF.

The sample holds many counts of this clone. The CDR3 here is CASSPLAGFSPETQYF. CDR3 DNA: TGTGCCAGCTCACCACTCGCTGGTTTTTCACCGGAGACCCAGTACTTC. The gene calls are TRBV18 and TRBJ2-5; D uncertain. Germline CDR1 is KGHSH and CDR2 is LQKENI. The V end lost 1 base, the J end lost 5 bases, and 17 bases lay between the germline ends. This CDR3 is 16 amino acids long.

V and J are TRBV28 and TRBJ1-2; 7 bases fit TRBD1. Unmatched junction bases numbered 12, after V lost 5 bases and J lost 0 bases. This CDR3 comprises 17 residues. From germline, CDR1 is MDHEN and CDR2 SYDVKM. This CDR3 reads CASSLKTGAPSNYGYTF. The CDR3, as DNA: TGTGCCAGCAGTCTAAAAACAGGGGCTCCCTCTAACTATGGCTACACCTTC.

This chain uses TRBV10-1 with TRBJ2-1, with D unresolved. Germline V gene data show CDR1 as WNHNN and CDR2 as SYGVQD (reference sequence). There are 14 residues in the CDR3. V lost 5 bases and J 5 bases, leaving 13 bases between the germline ends. CDR3 sequence reads: CASSLGSLDNEQFF. In nucleotides, the CDR3 is TGCGCCAGCAGTCTGGGGTCTCTGGACAATGAGCAGTTCTTC.

This sequence joins TRBV5-1 and TRBJ2-2; no clear D gene. The CDR3 contains 17 residues. Germline V gene lookup returns CDR1 SGHRS and CDR2 YFSETQ. V was cut by 4 bases and J by 4 bases, with 20 bases left in between. The CDR3 here is CASSQEVRVGFTGELFF. CDR3 bases: TGCGCCAGCAGCCAAGAGGTTCGGGTCGGGTTCACCGGGGAGCTGTTTTTT.

The chain links TRBV6-4 to TRBJ1-1; D unresolved. V lost 6 bases and J 1 base, leaving 9 bases between the germline ends. The CDR3 length is 13 residues. Per the germline V gene, CDR1 is MRHNA and CDR2 is SNTAGT. CDR3 protein: CASSPSANTEAFF. CDR3 sequence (DNA): TGTGCCAGCAGCCCTTCTGCGAACACTGAAGCTTTCTTT.

The chain is built from TRBV5-1 and TRBJ2-7; a possible D gene is TRBD2 (5 bases). In germline, CDR1 is SGHRS, CDR2 YFSETQ. The V and J ends lost 4 bases and 0 bases respectively, with 11 bases between them. The CDR3 extends over 14 amino acids. The CDR3 DNA reads TGCGCCAGCAGCCCGGACGGAGGCTCCTACGAGCAGTACTTC. This encodes CASSPDGGSYEQYF.

The V gene is TRBV28, the J gene TRBJ1-1; a weak D match, TRBD1 (6 bases). The CDR3 totals 14 residues. V was clipped by 4 bases and J by 1 base, with 10 bases between them. CDR1 and CDR2 (germline): MDHEN, SYDVKM. The CDR3 region has the DNA TGTGCCAGCAGTTCGACAGGTTCGAACACTGAAGCTTTCTTT. This codes for CASSSTGSNTEAFF.

This sequence joins TRBV28 and TRBJ2-3; D call uncertain. The CDR3 has 15 residues. Trimming stripped 2 bases from V and 3 bases from J, with 12 bases between. Per germline, CDR1 MDHEN and CDR2 SYDVKM. The CDR3 DNA reads as TGTGCCAGCAGTTTACTAAATAAGGGTACAGATACGCAGTATTTT. Translation: CASSLLNKGTDTQYF.

The chain recombines TRBV5-1 with TRBJ2-1; the D gene is possibly TRBD1 (6 bases). Trimming removed 0 bases at V and 4 bases at J, with 11 bases between. From germline, CDR1 is SGHRS and CDR2 YFSETQ. The CDR3 is made up of 15 amino acids. CDR3 sequence reads: CASSLGGPQYNEQFF. The CDR3 DNA is TGCGCCAGCAGCTTGGGGGGGCCGCAATACAATGAGCAGTTCTTC.

The chain is built from TRBV18 and TRBJ2-1; TRBD1 aligns across 7 bases. CDR3 length: 15 residues. The V gene end was trimmed by 5 bases and the J gene end by 3 bases; junction bases not matched to a gene: 7. Germline V gene sequence: CDR1 KGHSH, CDR2 LQKENI. CDR3: CASSDTGTVYNEQFF. For the CDR3, the DNA is TGTGCCAGCTCAGACACCGGGACAGTCTACAATGAGCAGTTCTTC. Combining the CDR3 with reference TRBV18 and TRBJ2-1 gives the whole variable domain NAGVMQNPRHLVRRRGQEARLRCSPMKGHSHVYWYRQLPEEGLKFMVYLQKENIIDESGMPKERFSAEFPKEGPSILRIQQVVRGDSAAYFCASSDTGTVYNEQFFGPGTRLTVL.

In DNA, the CDR3 is TGTGCCAGCAGTTACCTGTCCCGGGGTTGGGATCAGCCCCAGCATTTT. Amino acids: CASSYLSRGWDQPQHF. The chain carries TRBV6-6 and TRBJ1-5, with D uncertain. Looked up from germline, CDR1 is MNHNY and CDR2 is SVGAGI (reference sequence). Trimming took off 2 bases at V and 5 bases at J, with 16 bases between the two ends. The CDR3 has 16 residues.

This clone was recorded only once. The chain recombines TRBV9 with TRBJ2-1; TRBD2 matches at 7 bases. V gave up 4 bases and J gave up 0 bases; unmatched junction bases: 4. This CDR3 spans 15 amino acids. Per germline, CDR1 SGDLS and CDR2 YYNGEE. CDR3 sequence reads: CASSQAGSSYNEQFF. As DNA, the CDR3 is TGTGCCAGCAGCCAAGCGGGGAGCTCCTACAATGAGCAGTTCTTC.

The CDR3 bases are TGTGCCAGCAGTCACCCAACAGGGCCCTCTGGGGCCAACGTCCTGACTTTC. Its protein is CASSHPTGPSGANVLTF. The rearrangement uses TRBV28 and TRBJ2-6; possibly TRBD1 for D (6 bases). This CDR3 has 17 amino acids. Germline CDR1 and CDR2: MDHEN and SYDVKM. Trimming cost V 5 bases and J 0 bases, with 14 bases left between them.

Written as DNA, the CDR3 is TGTGCCAGCACTCTGGGAGGCAATCAGCCCCAGCATTTT. Its protein is CASTLGGNQPQHF. The chain employs TRBV13 and TRBJ1-5; D is ambiguous. V lost 7 bases, J lost 2 bases, and 9 bases lay in between. CDR3 length: 13 amino acids. Per germline, CDR1 PRHDT and CDR2 FYEKMQ (reference sequence).

This clone was counted a few times. The J gene is TRBJ2-2, the V gene TRBV25-1, with D possibly being TRBD2 (7 bases). The germline V and J ends were trimmed by 6 bases and 0 bases, with 14 bases remaining between them. The CDR3 has 16 residues. Germline assignment: CDR1 MGHDK and CDR2 SYGVNS. The chain's CDR3 is CASRGGAGTNTGELFF. DNA of the CDR3: TGTGCCAGCAGAGGGGGGGCGGGAACGAACACCGGGGAGCTGTTTTTT.

The V gene is TRBV28, the J gene TRBJ2-3; possible D gene TRBD2, 5 bases. This CDR3 is 14 amino acids long. V lost 7 bases and J 2 bases, leaving 13 bases between the germline ends. Germline V CDR1 and CDR2: MDHEN, SYDVKM. DNA for the CDR3: TGTGCCAGCAATCCGGGATTTTACACAGATACGCAGTATTTT. Encoded protein: CASNPGFYTDTQYF.

V and J are TRBV15 and TRBJ2-7; D perhaps matches TRBD1 (6 bases). V lost 3 bases to trimming and J lost 6 bases, with 15 bases between them. CDR3 length equals 14 residues. Looked up from germline, CDR1 is LNHNV and CDR2 is YYDKDF (reference sequence). CDR3: CATSRPGVAREQYF. The CDR3 DNA reads as TGTGCCACCAGCAGGCCAGGGGTCGCCCGCGAGCAGTACTTC. Complete variable domain (other parts from reference TRBV15 and TRBJ2-7): DAMVIQNPRYQVTQFGKPVTLSCSQTLNHNVMYWYQQKSSQAPKLLFHYYDKDFNNEADTPDNFQSRRPNTSFCFLDIRSPGLGDTAMYLCATSRPGVAREQYFGPGTRLTVT.

With respect to this clone: Within the sample, other DNA sequences also encode this same CDR3. This chain links TRBV28 with TRBJ1-1, with 9 bases lining up with TRBD1. Germline trimming cut 2 bases from V and 1 base from J; bases unmatched to any gene: 2. Germline V CDR1 and CDR2: MDHEN, SYDVKM. The CDR3 spans 15 residues. The CDR3 here is CASSLPGQGNTEAFF. In nucleotides, the CDR3 is TGTGCCAGCAGTTTACCGGGACAGGGGAACACTGAAGCTTTCTTT.